This TCR beta chain was captured in a study of blood T cell repertoires in COVID-19. Study at large: Sites in the United States, Italy and Spain provided acute and convalescent COVID-19 samples.

Per the original methods: Reference gene primer amplification yielded estimated nucleated cell counts. Produced via immunoSEQ multiplex PCR; TCRdb's table is partial and in-frame only. From that table come the V and J calls and clone size; the DNA was used to work out D and trimming. The profile covers more than 100,000 clones, with 70% to 85% appearing a single time and 17% taken by the ten largest. The sample comprised peripheral blood. The clonotype comes from a woman aged 80 or over with acute or convalescent COVID-19.

CDR3 nucleotides: TGCGCCAGCAGCAGCGGACTAGCGACGAACACAGATACGCAGTATTTT. It is translated as CASSSGLATNTDTQYF. The V and J genes are TRBV10-1 and TRBJ2-3; 9 bases are shared with TRBD2. With V trimmed by 6 bases and J by 2 bases, 9 bases remained unmatched. The CDR3 has 16 amino acids. Germline assignment: CDR1 WNHNN and CDR2 SYGVQD (reference sequence).